These 15 T cell receptor beta chains came from one sample sequenced in a study of blood T cell repertoires in COVID-19. TCRdb's table, derived via immunoSEQ multiplex PCR, lists solely in-frame clones and lacks some. The table has 8,500 to 14,000 clones, about 87% seen once. The source material was peripheral blood. All receptors derive from a human donor in a cohort sampled during active COVID-19.

The V gene is TRBV7-8, the J gene TRBJ2-7; a weak D match, TRBD1 (6 bases). The CDR3 loop spans 14 amino acids. Trimming removed 5 bases at V and 6 bases at J, with 17 bases between. Germline V lookup: CDR1 SGHVS, CDR2 FQNEAQ. The CDR3 nucleotides read TGTGCCAGCAGCCAATCTACAACAGGGCGCGAGCAGTACTTC. It is translated as CASSQSTTGREQYF.

This chain connects TRBV6-5 to TRBJ1-1; a weak D match, TRBD1 (5 bases). This CDR3 contains 13 residues. V gave up 7 bases and J gave up 3 bases, with 12 bases separating them. Germline CDR1 is MNHEY and CDR2 is SVGAGI. The CDR3, as DNA: TGTGCCAGCACCAAGGAGGGGTACACTGAAGCTTTCTTT. It translates to CASTKEGYTEAFF.

In this sample, this clone turned up a few times. The gene calls are TRBV7-9 and TRBJ1-1; 9 nucleotides match TRBD1. The CDR3 has 15 residues. V was clipped by 5 bases and J by 2 bases; unmatched bases: 6. Germline loops: CDR1 SEHNR, CDR2 FQNEAQ (reference sequence). The CDR3 coding sequence is TGTGCCAGCAGCGAAACAGGGGGCCGTAACACTGAAGCTTTCTTT. Protein sequence: CASSETGGRNTEAFF.

CDR3 bases: TGCGCCAGCACTCCGGGATTTAACACTGAAGCTTTCTTT. This codes for CASTPGFNTEAFF. This sequence joins TRBV10-1 and TRBJ1-1, with no clear D. CDR1 and CDR2 (germline): WNHNN, SYGVQD (reference sequence). V was trimmed by 7 bases and J by 2 bases, leaving 11 bases between them. This CDR3 is built from 13 residues.

This chain connects TRBV7-2 to TRBJ1-3; the D is unclear. The CDR3 spans 14 residues. V was clipped by 1 base and J by 4 bases, with 8 bases between them. Germline V gives CDR1 SGHTA, CDR2 FQGNSA. The CDR3: CASSLERGGNTIYF. The CDR3, as DNA: TGTGCCAGCAGCTTAGAGCGCGGCGGAAACACCATATATTTT.

This sequence joins TRBV7-3 and TRBJ2-3; D perhaps matches TRBD1 (5 bases). Trimming shortened V by 2 bases and J by 0 bases, and 12 bases separated the two germline ends. This CDR3 contains 16 residues. CDR1 SGHTA and CDR2 FQGTGA come from the germline V gene. The CDR3 DNA follows: TGTGCCAGCAGCTTAGGGGCGGCGACTAGCACAGATACGCAGTATTTT. This codes for CASSLGAATSTDTQYF.

The chain employs TRBV3-1 (or the pseudogene TRBV3-2) and TRBJ2-5; D not resolved. Germline-derived CDR1 and CDR2 are LGHDT and YNNKEL (reference sequence). Trimming shortened V by 4 bases and J by 2 bases, and 2 bases separated the two germline ends. This CDR3 spans 11 amino acids. The DNA of the CDR3 is TGTGCCAGCAGCCTACAAGAGACCCAGTACTTC. As protein: CASSLQETQYF.

V is TRBV6-5 and J is TRBJ2-5; D may be TRBD2 (6 bases). The CDR3 is made up of 14 amino acids. V lost 2 bases, J lost 2 bases, and 9 bases lay in between. The germline CDR1 and CDR2 sequences are MNHEY and SVGAGI. The CDR3 coding sequence is TGTGCCAGCAGTTACAACGGGGGTCAAGAGACCCAGTACTTC. Its protein product is CASSYNGGQETQYF.

The genes are TRBV5-5 and TRBJ2-5; D may be TRBD2 (6 bases). V was clipped by 1 base and J by 4 bases, with 11 bases between them. The germline CDR1 and CDR2 sequences are SGHKS and YYEKEE (reference sequence). CDR3 length: 14 residues. The CDR3 loop is CASSLWRGGETQYF. In DNA form, the CDR3 reads TGTGCCAGCAGCTTGTGGAGGGGCGGAGAGACCCAGTACTTC.

V gene TRBV2 combines with J gene TRBJ2-5, with 7 bases identical to TRBD2. CDR1 and CDR2 (germline): SNHLY, FYNNEI. CDR3 size: 16 residues. The ends lost 6 bases at V and 0 bases at J; junction bases unmatched: 10. The CDR3 region is CASRSTSSWYQETQYF. The CDR3 DNA follows: TGTGCCAGCAGATCGACTAGCTCTTGGTACCAAGAGACCCAGTACTTC.

The chain carries TRBV5-6 and TRBJ1-1; TRBD1 is a possible D gene (6 bases). Trimming shortened V by 0 bases and J by 7 bases, and 13 bases separated the two germline ends. Germline CDR1 reads SGHDT; CDR2 reads YYEEEE. The CDR3 has 14 amino acids. The CDR3 nucleotides read TGTGCCAGCAGCTTGGAATTCCGGGACAATGAAGCTTTCTTT. This encodes CASSLEFRDNEAFF.

The V call is TRBV5-1, the J call TRBJ1-6; 7 nucleotides agree with TRBD1. V was clipped by 1 base and J by 6 bases; unmatched bases: 4. Germline values: CDR1 SGHRS, CDR2 YFSETQ. The CDR3 loop spans 15 amino acids. The CDR3 DNA follows: TGCGCCAGCAGCTTGAAAGGGGGCTCTAATTCACCCCTCCACTTT. This gives the protein CASSLKGGSNSPLHF.

This clone was recorded only once. Here the CDR3 reads CASSPEGQGSGYTF. Here the CDR3 DNA reads TGTGCCAGCTCACCAGAGGGACAGGGAAGCGGCTACACCTTC. V gene TRBV18 combines with J gene TRBJ1-2; 9 bases line up with TRBD1. Germline CDR1 KGHSH, CDR2 LQKENI. The CDR3 has 14 amino acids. Unmatched junction bases numbered 6, after V lost 2 bases and J lost 8 bases.

This sequence joins TRBV6-5 and TRBJ1-2; TRBD1 might be the D (5 bases). Germline V gene data show CDR1 as MNHEY and CDR2 as SVGAGI. V was trimmed by 5 bases and J by 3 bases, leaving 16 bases between them. The CDR3 totals 15 residues. The CDR3 DNA reads as TGTGCCAGCAGTAAAAACCGGGACTGGCACTATGGCTACACCTTC. Encoded protein: CASSKNRDWHYGYTF.

The genes are TRBV10-3 and TRBJ2-7, with 12 bases aligning to TRBD1. The CDR3 is made up of 14 amino acids. Germline loops: CDR1 ENHRY, CDR2 SYGVKD. Losses at the gene ends were 8 bases for V and 5 bases for J; bases not matched to a gene: 7. CDR3 DNA sequence: TGTGCCATCGGGACAGGGGGCGCCGTCCACGAGCAGTACTTC. This sequence encodes CAIGTGGAVHEQYF.